This passage covers 7 T cell receptor beta chains from one sample sequenced in a study of blood T cell repertoires in COVID-19. Measured with immunoSEQ multiplex PCR; TCRdb has only the in-frame clones, and not every one. Found here are 200,000 to 250,000 clones, approximately 84% of them singletons; the top ten hold under 2%. The sequenced sample consisted of peripheral blood. The receptors derive from an elderly woman with acute or convalescent COVID-19.

The CDR3, as DNA: TGCAGCGCATTTACAGGGTCTGGGGCCAACGTCCTGACTTTC. This codes for CSAFTGSGANVLTF. The chain links TRBV29-1 to TRBJ2-6, with TRBD1 as a possible D gene (6 bases). CDR1 and CDR2 (germline): SQVTM, ANQGSEA. V lost 7 bases, J lost 1 base, and 11 bases lay in between. This CDR3 contains 14 residues.

The rearrangement uses TRBV27 and TRBJ2-7, with TRBD1 matching 7 bases. Germline V gene data show CDR1 as MNHEY and CDR2 as SMNVEV (reference sequence). Losses at the gene ends were 10 bases for V and 3 bases for J; bases not matched to a gene: 12. The CDR3 covers 14 residues. Written as DNA, the CDR3 is TGTGCCACGGGACAGCAGGGGACCCTCTACGAGCAGTACTTC. Its translation is CATGQQGTLYEQYF.

The CDR3 coding sequence is TGTGCCAGCAGCCCCGGGACAGGGGACTACAATGAGCAGTTCTTC. Translated: CASSPGTGDYNEQFF. The rearrangement joins TRBV7-2 to TRBJ2-1, with 10 positions matching TRBD1. V shed 5 bases, J shed 3 bases, and the junction held 4 bases outside the gene matches. Germline CDR1 is SGHTA and CDR2 is FQGNSA. The CDR3 has 15 amino acids.

The chain is built from TRBV7-3 and TRBJ2-3; perhaps TRBD2 as D (6 bases). V lost 5 bases, J lost 0 bases, and 15 bases lay in between. The germline CDR1 and CDR2 sequences are SGHTA and FQGTGA. CDR3 length: 16 amino acids. Here the CDR3 reads CASSAATSLSTDTQYF. CDR3 nucleotides: TGTGCCAGCAGCGCCGCGACTAGTCTGAGCACAGATACGCAGTATTTT.

The chain recombines TRBV3-1 (or the pseudogene TRBV3-2) with TRBJ2-1; no definite D call. Germline V CDR1 and CDR2: LGHDT, YNNKEL (reference sequence). Trimming shortened V by 1 base and J by 10 bases, and 11 bases separated the two germline ends. The CDR3 extends over 13 amino acids. CDR3: CASSQGQALEQFF. CDR3 nucleotide sequence: TGTGCCAGCAGCCAAGGGCAGGCCCTCGAGCAGTTCTTC.

V usage is TRBV18 and J usage is TRBJ1-1; 10 bases align to TRBD1. The germline CDR1 and CDR2 sequences are KGHSH and LQKENI. The CDR3 is 15 residues long. Trimming at V came to 4 bases and at J to 7 bases, leaving 9 bases not matched to a gene. In nucleotides, the CDR3 is TGTGCCAGCTCACAAGAGACGGGACAGGGGTTTGAAGCTTTCTTT. This encodes CASSQETGQGFEAFF.

The J gene is TRBJ2-7, the V gene TRBV5-1, with a possible D match to TRBD2 (5 bases). V was clipped by 0 bases and J by 2 bases, with 15 bases between them. The length of the CDR3 is 16 residues. Germline CDR1 reads SGHRS; CDR2 reads YFSETQ. The CDR3 loop is CASSLVATPRTYEQYF. CDR3 DNA: TGCGCCAGCAGCTTGGTAGCGACCCCTCGAACCTACGAGCAGTACTTC.